The present TCR beta chain was sequenced within a study of blood T cell repertoires in COVID-19. Overall study: Specimens from acute and convalescent COVID-19 originated in the United States, Italy and Spain. From T cells, B-cell-depleted T cells, or PBMCs came the material, which was cDNA or gDNA.

Original processing methods: By means of reference gene primer amplification, nucleated cell counts were estimated. The repertoire was sequenced with immunoSEQ multiplex PCR; TCRdb's copy has only in-frame clones and lacks some. V, J and clone size reflect that table, while D and trimming were determined from the DNA. The sample holds about 70,000 clones; more than 90% are singletons and the top ten take roughly 1.5%. CDR3 length: 13 residues. Trimming left V 6 bases short and J 4 bases short, with 12 bases between. This TCR was sampled from a man in his forties or fifties with acute or convalescent COVID-19. The sequenced sample consisted of peripheral blood. V usage is TRBV23-1 and J usage is TRBJ1-2, with D perhaps matching TRBD1 (6 bases). TRBV23-1 is filed as an ORF, its function uncertain. CDR3: CASSRGRCYGYTF. CDR3 coding DNA: TGCGCCAGCAGCAGGGGAAGGTGCTATGGCTACACCTTC.